Each of the 10 T cell receptor beta chains below was sequenced from the same sample in a study of T cells in tumors and immune-related adverse events. Using immunoSEQ multiplex PCR, the repertoire was profiled, and TCRdb retains in-frame clones only, with some absent. The sample lists 2,000 to 2,500 clones, 83% seen once, with 6% to 7.5% in the top ten. This specimen consisted of tumor tissue, obtained from a patient treated with anti-PD-1 therapy. These receptor sequences come from a female donor with metastatic renal cell carcinoma.

V usage is TRBV5-1 and J usage is TRBJ2-5, with a tentative D call TRBD1 (6 bases). The J call may be faulty, since TRBJ2-7 better matches the DNA end. Germline V CDR1 and CDR2: SGHRS, YFSETQ. The length of the CDR3 is 14 residues. CDR3 DNA sequence: TGCGCCAGCAGCCTAGACAGGCGGACCTACGAGCAGTACTTC. It is translated as CASSLDRRTYEQYF.

On this clone: The CDR3 does not end in the conserved phenylalanine or tryptophan, so this is likely a read error. No DNA is shown, since the ends of the CDR3 on it are uncertain; the CDR3 is the one TCRdb lists. The chain carries TRBV10-2 and TRBJ1-1. CDR1 is WSHSY and CDR2 is SAAADI in the germline V gene. Both ends counted, the CDR3 spans 13 residues. The CDR3: CASSENSWTQQVS.

The chain is built from TRBV2 and TRBJ1-1, with TRBD1 as a possible D gene (6 bases). CDR1 SNHLY and CDR2 FYNNEI come from the germline V gene. This CDR3 region has 13 residues. The V gene lost 6 bases and the J gene lost 10 bases, with 18 bases spanning the gap. The CDR3 nucleotides read TGTGCCAGCAGAGAAACTACAGGGTTTGGAGCTTTCTTT. It translates to CASRETTGFGAFF.

This chain joins TRBV29-1 and TRBJ2-3, with 16 positions matching TRBD2. J lost 2 bases, V lost 3 bases, and 5 bases had no gene match. The CDR3 loop spans 17 amino acids. Looked up from germline, CDR1 is SQVTM and CDR2 is ANQGSEA. CDR3 nucleotide sequence: TGCAGCGTTGAGTGGGGGACTAGCGGGAGGGCCACAGATACGCAGTATTTT. Translating gives CSVEWGTSGRATDTQYF.

V gene TRBV27 combines with J gene TRBJ2-2; weak D call: TRBD1 (7 bases). Trimming left V 6 bases short and J 5 bases short, with 31 bases between. The CDR3 consists of 20 residues. Germline V lookup: CDR1 MNHEY, CDR2 SMNVEV (reference sequence). The CDR3 loop reads CASRDGQARDVDGWTGELFF. CDR3 DNA sequence: TGTGCCAGCAGGGACGGACAGGCGCGGGATGTTGATGGGTGGACCGGGGAGCTGTTTTTT.

V is TRBV5-8 and J is TRBJ1-2; unclear D gene. From germline, CDR1 is SGHTS and CDR2 YDEGEE. The CDR3 extends over 15 amino acids. V was trimmed by 6 bases and J by 2 bases, leaving 17 bases between them. The CDR3 DNA reads as TGTGCCAGCACCGCTATGGGAGGGTCCAACTATGGCTACACCTTC. It is translated as CASTAMGGSNYGYTF.

The chain uses TRBV4-2 and TRBJ2-1; 9 positions agree with TRBD2. CDR1 LGHNA and CDR2 YNFKEQ come from the germline V gene. The length of the CDR3 is 16 residues. V shed 2 bases, J shed 7 bases, and the junction held 9 bases outside the gene matches. CDR3 DNA: TGTGCCAGCAGCCAACGAGCGGGGGGCCCCCATAATGAGCAGTTCTTC. This gives the protein CASSQRAGGPHNEQFF.

The chain is built from TRBV30 and TRBJ1-2; no clear D. Deletions cut 0 bases from V and 1 base from J, with 9 bases between. Germline V gene sequence: CDR1 GTSNPN, CDR2 SVGIG (reference sequence). The CDR3 spans 14 residues. In nucleotides, the CDR3 is TGTGCCTGGAGTGTCCTGGGTATTAACTATGGCTACACCTTC. Translated, it gives CAWSVLGINYGYTF.

The chain combines TRBV19 with TRBJ1-1, with no clear D. Trimming took 8 bases from V and 6 from J, leaving 13 bases between them. Germline-derived CDR1 and CDR2 are LNHDA and SQIVND (reference sequence). This CDR3 has 12 amino acids. The CDR3 region is CASWGGLAEAFF. As DNA, the CDR3 is TGTGCCAGTTGGGGAGGGCTGGCTGAAGCTTTCTTT.

The chain links TRBV7-8 to TRBJ2-7, with 10 bases lining up with TRBD1. V trimming: 2 bases; J trimming: 5 bases; junction bases outside the gene matches: 6. CDR1 SGHVS and CDR2 FQNEAQ come from the germline V gene. The CDR3 consists of 15 residues. Written as DNA, the CDR3 is TGTGCCAGCAGCTTATCTGCCGGGACAGGGGACGAGCAGTACTTC. Protein sequence: CASSLSAGTGDEQYF.